This TCR beta chain was sequenced for a study of blood T cell repertoires in COVID-19. Study-level information: The analysed material was cDNA or gDNA that came from T cells, B-cell-depleted T cells, or PBMCs.

CDR3 length: 14 residues. Per germline, CDR1 SGDLS and CDR2 YYNGEE. With 4 bases clipped from V and 12 bases from J, the junction kept 9 bases outside the gene matches. Authors' analysis steps: For nucleated cells, counts were estimated from reference gene primer amplification. Data came from immunoSEQ multiplex PCR; TCRdb stores just in-frame clones and leaves some out. The V and J calls and clone size are taken from that table; D and trimming were inferred from the DNA. The repertoire consists of roughly 250,000 clones, with approximately 86% occurring once and the leading ten covering 2.5% to 3.5%. Individuals drawn from 24 US areas were roughly 18 to 89 years old. Self-reported history from a screening survey and questionnaire set each donor's cohort.

This clonotype was obtained from a middle-aged woman with acute COVID-19. The J gene is TRBJ2-1, the V gene TRBV9, with 11 bases matching TRBD2. Source material: PBMCs or T cells enriched from blood (not recorded which). The CDR3 bases are TGTGCCAGCAGCCCCGGGACTAGCGGAGACCCGCAGTTCTTC. Protein product: CASSPGTSGDPQFF. Variable domain in full (rest from reference TRBV9 and TRBJ2-1): DSGVTQTPKHLITATGQRVTLRCSPRSGDLSVYWYQQSLDQGLQFLIQYYNGEERAKGNILERFSAQQFPDLHSELNLSSLELGDSALYFCASSPGTSGDPQFFGPGTRLTVL.